This TCR beta chain is from a study of blood T cell repertoires in COVID-19. V lost 0 bases and J lost 2; bases outside the gene matches: 2. CDR1 is MDHEN and CDR2 is SYDVKM in the germline V gene. There are 16 residues in the CDR3. Profiled with immunoSEQ multiplex PCR; TCRdb holds only in-frame clones, not every one. The sample holds 200,000 to 300,000 clones, under 85% seen once. This clone was counted between two and nine times. The receptor's source is a man aged 25-45 years who had recovered from COVID-19. Specimen: peripheral blood. V and J are TRBV28 and TRBJ1-5; 9 bases are a match to TRBD1. CDR3 protein: CASSLWGQGGNQPQHF. CDR3 bases: TGTGCCAGCAGTTTATGGGGACAGGGAGGCAATCAGCCCCAGCATTTT.